This T cell receptor beta chain stems from a study of graft-versus-host responses after intestinal transplantation. About this clone itself: Its antigen is unknown.

The CDR3 totals 13 residues. V lost 7 bases, J lost 5 bases, and 16 bases lay in between. Germline CDR1 is SQVTM and CDR2 is ANQGSEA. Sequenced by immunoSEQ multiplex PCR; TCRdb stores in-frame clones only, minus some. This sample carries tens of thousands of clones, 80% to 95% of them seen once, and the ten largest clones take about 0.28%. The chain is built from TRBV29-1 and TRBJ2-3, with D perhaps TRBD1 or TRBD2 (7 bases each). The sample was unstimulated CD4+ T cells sorted from spleen or lymph node cells, taken before intestinal transplant. The origin of this receptor is a human donor who received an intestinal transplant. CDR3 in DNA: TGCAGCGAAGCGGGACAGCGGGGAGATACGCAGTATTTT. It is translated as CSEAGQRGDTQYF.